These 27 T cell receptor beta chains were all obtained from the same sample, sequenced in a study of CD8 T cells in ankylosing spondylitis. Study conclusions and caveats: Characteristic of ankylosing spondylitis blood, it appeared, was a TCR beta motif comprising about eight highly homologous variants.

TCRdb processed the 5' RACE reads anew with MiXCR; each CDR3 protein has one entry. The table records approximately 300,000 distinct CDR3 sequences, 7% to 9% of them present only once. Their antigen targets remain unknown. Material for sequencing was blood, either unsorted or a sorted T cell fraction (not recorded which). These TCRs come from a male donor with ankylosing spondylitis.

V is TRBV20-1 and J is TRBJ1-5, with 10 positions matching TRBD1. Unmatched junction bases numbered 8, after V lost 4 bases and J lost 2 bases. This CDR3 has 16 residues. The V gene's germline CDR1 is DFQATT and CDR2 SNEGSKA (reference sequence). The CDR3 DNA sequence: TGCAGTGCTAACGACAGGGGGCTAGGCGGCAATCAGCCCCAGCATTTT. This gives the protein CSANDRGLGGNQPQHF.

The V call is TRBV5-1, the J call TRBJ2-1, with 9 bases identical to TRBD2. Germline loops: CDR1 SGHRS, CDR2 YFSETQ. The CDR3 runs to 17 residues. V gave up 4 bases and J gave up 0 bases; unmatched junction bases: 8. CDR3 loop: CASSETGLARSYNEQFF. The CDR3 nucleotides read TGCGCCAGCAGCGAGACGGGACTAGCTCGCTCCTACAATGAGCAGTTCTTC.

This clonotype turned up a few times. This chain connects TRBV29-1 to TRBJ1-1, with D possibly matching TRBD1 (5 bases). This CDR3 has 13 residues. Germline V gene data show CDR1 as SQVTM and CDR2 as ANQGSEA. Trimming removed 0 bases at V and 1 base at J, with 6 bases between. CDR3 in DNA: TGCAGCGTTGAAGAGGGGACGAACACTGAAGCTTTCTTT. Translated: CSVEEGTNTEAFF.

This clonotype was seen a handful of times. The chain joins TRBV11-3 to TRBJ2-7, with 14 positions matching TRBD2. CDR3 length: 15 residues. The junction had 7 bases not matched to a gene; V was cut back by 5 bases and J by 7 bases. CDR1 and CDR2 from the germline V gene are SGHNT and YENEEA. CDR3 in DNA: TGTGCCAGCAGCCCCGGGACTAGCGGGAGTGAGGAGCAGTACTTC. Amino acid sequence: CASSPGTSGSEEQYF.

J is TRBJ2-5 and V is TRBV5-5, with 8 bases fitting TRBD2. The CDR3 covers 15 residues. The junction had 3 bases not matched to a gene; V was cut back by 0 bases and J by 2 bases. Germline V gene lookup returns CDR1 SGHKS and CDR2 YYEKEE (reference sequence). CDR3: CASSLVLAEQETQYF. CDR3 nucleotides: TGTGCCAGCAGCTTGGTACTAGCGGAGCAAGAGACCCAGTACTTC.

This sequence joins TRBV20-1 and TRBJ2-2; 8 bases agree with TRBD2. Germline CDR1 reads DFQATT; CDR2 reads SNEGSKA (reference sequence). J was trimmed by 8 bases and V by 5 bases; bases with no gene match: 1. The CDR3 runs 11 residues. The CDR3 region has the DNA TGCAGTGCTCGACTAGCGGGGGAGCTGTTTTTT. This encodes CSARLAGELFF.

The gene calls are TRBV7-6 and TRBJ2-1, with D hard to call. V was shortened by 4 bases and J by 4 bases, with 11 bases between the two germline ends. CDR1 is SGHVS, CDR2 FNYEAQ, per germline. The CDR3 has 14 amino acids. DNA of the CDR3: TGTGCCAGCAGCTACACCGACGGATACAATGAGCAGTTCTTC. This sequence encodes CASSYTDGYNEQFF.

This clonotype was found a few times. V usage is TRBV24-1 and J usage is TRBJ1-5; no clear D. V lost 5 bases to trimming and J lost 0 bases, with 4 bases between them. Germline V gives CDR1 KGHDR, CDR2 SFDVKD. The CDR3 sequence is 13 residues long. CDR3 protein: CATSGGSNQPQHF. Here the CDR3 DNA reads TGTGCCACCAGTGGAGGTAGCAATCAGCCCCAGCATTTT.

This clonotype was detected a few times. Its ends do not fully match the called genes, so a read error is possible. The V call is TRBV5-1, the J call TRBJ2-1; 9 bases line up with TRBD1. Looked up from germline, CDR1 is SGHRS and CDR2 is YFSETQ. CDR3 length equals 13 residues. The CDR3 DNA follows: TGCGCCAGCAGCCCTACCGGGACAGGGACACGGCTCTTC. Translation: CASSPTGTGTRLF.

This clonotype has at least ten counts. The CDR3 DNA reads as TGTGCCAGCAGCTTTGTCGGAGAGCAGTTCTTC. Translated, it gives CASSFVGEQFF. The chain uses TRBV5-6 and TRBJ2-1; D unclear. Germline V gene sequence: CDR1 SGHDT, CDR2 YYEEEE. Trimming stripped 2 bases from V and 10 bases from J, with 7 bases between. The CDR3 runs 11 residues. Full variable domain (outside the CDR3, taken from reference TRBV5-6 and TRBJ2-1): DAGVTQSPTHLIKTRGQQVTLRCSPKSGHDTVSWYQQALGQGPQFIFQYYEEEERQRGNFPDRFSGHQFPNYSSELNVNALLLGDSALYLCASSFVGEQFFGPGTRLTVL.

V is TRBV29-1 and J is TRBJ2-1; 8 bases map to TRBD2. The CDR3 is made up of 14 amino acids. The germline CDR1 and CDR2 sequences are SQVTM and ANQGSEA. The V segment lost 7 bases and the J segment 2 bases; nucleotides outside the gene matches: 7. DNA of the CDR3: TGCAGCGACCGAATAGCGGGAACCTACAATGAGCAGTTCTTC. Its translation: CSDRIAGTYNEQFF.

Ten or more counts support this clonotype. This chain joins TRBV11-2 and TRBJ2-1; TRBD1 matches 8 bases. The CDR3 is made up of 13 amino acids. V shed 6 bases, J shed 10 bases, and the junction held 8 bases outside the gene matches. Germline values: CDR1 SGHAT, CDR2 FQNNGV. In DNA form, the CDR3 reads TGTGCCAGCAGTAACCAGGGGGCGGGGGAGCAGTTCTTC. Amino acid sequence: CASSNQGAGEQFF.

This clonotype was seen a handful of times. V is TRBV6-2 or TRBV6-3 and J is TRBJ2-2; D is unresolved. V was clipped by 4 bases and J by 1 base, with 7 bases between them. This CDR3 contains 14 residues. Germline V CDR1 and CDR2: MNHEY, SVGEGT. CDR3 in amino acids: CASSSFGNTGELFF. As DNA, the CDR3 is TGTGCCAGCAGTTCCTTCGGGAACACCGGGGAGCTGTTTTTT.

This clonotype was counted many times. J is TRBJ2-7 and V is TRBV3-1; 9 bases fit TRBD1. The V gene's germline CDR1 is LGHDT and CDR2 YNNKEL (reference sequence). Unmatched junction bases numbered 9, after V lost 3 bases and J lost 3 bases. CDR3 size: 16 residues. CDR3 bases: TGTGCCAGCAGCCAGGGCACCGGGACAGGGTACTACGAGCAGTACTTC. Translation: CASSQGTGTGYYEQYF.

The chain recombines TRBV30 with TRBJ2-2, with a tentative D call TRBD1 (5 bases). The ends were cut back, 4 bases at V and 2 bases at J, with 17 bases in the middle. The CDR3 totals 16 residues. Germline V lookup: CDR1 GTSNPN, CDR2 SVGIG (reference sequence). The CDR3 loop reads CAWNPLRGYNTGELFF. CDR3 coding DNA: TGTGCCTGGAACCCCTTAAGGGGATACAACACCGGGGAGCTGTTTTTT.

This chain connects TRBV5-1 to TRBJ2-3; a weak D match, TRBD2 (6 bases). This CDR3 comprises 14 residues. Between the trimmed V and J ends, which lost 3 bases and 0 bases, there was a span of 8 bases. Germline V gene sequence: CDR1 SGHRS, CDR2 YFSETQ. The CDR3: CASSWSGSTDTQYF. CDR3 DNA sequence: TGCGCCAGCAGCTGGAGCGGGAGCACAGATACGCAGTATTTT. The full variable domain, its missing parts supplied by reference TRBV5-1 and TRBJ2-3, is KAGVTQTPRYLIKTRGQQVTLSCSPISGHRSVSWYQQTPGQGLQFLFEYFSETQRNKGNFPGRFSGRQFSNSRSEMNVSTLELGDSALYLCASSWSGSTDTQYFGPGTRLTVL.

This clonotype came up many times. The rearrangement joins TRBV5-1 to TRBJ1-5, with 7 bases lining up with TRBD1. The CDR3 totals 14 residues. Germline V gene lookup returns CDR1 SGHRS and CDR2 YFSETQ. The trim removed 2 bases at V and 7 bases at J, leaving 6 bases unmatched. CDR3 nucleotide sequence: TGCGCCAGCAGCTTTACAGGGGATGGCCAGCCCCAGCATTTT. Its translation is CASSFTGDGQPQHF.

The rearrangement links TRBV28 to TRBJ2-1, with D possibly TRBD2 on 6 matching bases. The CDR3 loop spans 15 amino acids. Germline assignment: CDR1 MDHEN and CDR2 SYDVKM. V was pared by 4 bases and J by 3 bases, with 13 bases between. CDR3 in DNA: TGTGCCAGCAGTTACCGGGACTGGGGCTACAATGAGCAGTTCTTC. It encodes CASSYRDWGYNEQFF. The complete variable domain, with remaining parts taken from reference TRBV28 and TRBJ2-1, reads DVKVTQSSRYLVKRTGEKVFLECVQDMDHENMFWYRQDPGLGLRLIYFSYDVKMKEKGDIPEGYSVSREKKERFSLILESASTNQTSMYLCASSYRDWGYNEQFFGPGTRLTVL.

V and J are TRBV12-3 or TRBV12-4 and TRBJ1-2; D may be TRBD1 (6 bases). Trimming left V 4 bases short and J 5 bases short, with 11 bases between. The CDR3 consists of 13 residues. The CDR3 here is CASSYRVLYGYTF. The CDR3 region has the DNA TGTGCCAGCAGTTACAGGGTGCTTTATGGCTACACCTTC.

The chain joins TRBV27 to TRBJ1-1; the match to TRBD1 covers 7 bases. Trimming took 3 bases from V and 6 from J; bases not matched to a gene: 7. The CDR3 loop spans 14 amino acids. Per the germline V gene, CDR1 is MNHEY and CDR2 is SMNVEV (reference sequence). The CDR3 nucleotides read TGTGCCAGCAGTTTTAGAGGGGGCGTACCTGAAGCTTTCTTT. Translation gives CASSFRGGVPEAFF.

This clonotype has just a few counts. The V call is TRBV29-1, the J call TRBJ2-1; the match to TRBD2 covers 13 bases. CDR1 and CDR2 from the germline V gene are SQVTM and ANQGSEA. The CDR3 contains 16 residues. Trimming cost V 1 base and J 1 base; bases outside gene matches: 1. The CDR3 coding sequence is TGCAGCGTTGAAGGACTAGCGGGAGGTTCCTACAATGAGCAGTTCTTC. This sequence encodes CSVEGLAGGSYNEQFF.

This chain links TRBV20-1 with TRBJ1-3; no firm D call. The V end was cut by 2 bases, the J end by 1 base, with 15 bases between. The V gene's germline CDR1 is DFQATT and CDR2 SNEGSKA (reference sequence). The CDR3 spans 16 residues. The CDR3 here is CSARPVSLLSGNTIYF. CDR3 nucleotides: TGCAGTGCTAGACCCGTCAGCTTATTATCTGGAAACACCATATATTTT.

The CDR3 DNA reads TGTGCCAGCAGTTTAGCGCCGGGACTAGCGGGAGGGCGCTCCTACAATGAGCAGTTCTTC. This gives the protein CASSLAPGLAGGRSYNEQFF. The V and J genes are TRBV12-3 or TRBV12-4 and TRBJ2-1; 16 bases are a match to TRBD2. The CDR3 loop spans 20 amino acids. V shed 0 bases and J 0 bases; nucleotides not matched to a gene: 5.

This clonotype was seen more than once but under ten times. The V and J genes are TRBV20-1 and TRBJ2-1; 12 nucleotides agree with TRBD2. CDR1 and CDR2 from the germline V gene are DFQATT and SNEGSKA (reference sequence). After removal of 4 bases from V and 2 bases from J, the junction contained 3 bases not matched to a gene. The CDR3 runs to 15 residues. The CDR3 here is CSAKLAGGPYNEQFF. The CDR3 nucleotides are TGCAGTGCTAAGCTAGCGGGAGGGCCCTACAATGAGCAGTTCTTC.

The chain has TRBV20-1 and TRBJ2-7, with D perhaps being TRBD1 or TRBD2 (5 bases each). The CDR3 extends over 12 amino acids. V lost 2 bases and J 6 bases, leaving 11 bases between the germline ends. Germline CDR1 and CDR2: DFQATT and SNEGSKA (reference sequence). The CDR3, as DNA: TGCAGTGCTAGACAGGGACCCAGCGAGCAGTACTTC. It specifies CSARQGPSEQYF.

A few counts support this clonotype. This chain connects TRBV6-1 to TRBJ2-1; unclear D gene. The germline V gene encodes CDR1 MNHNS and CDR2 SASEGT. This CDR3 comprises 14 residues. V was trimmed by 6 bases and J by 3 bases, leaving 12 bases between them. The CDR3 reads CASSPVGYYNEQFF. CDR3 nucleotide sequence: TGTGCCAGCAGCCCAGTCGGGTACTACAATGAGCAGTTCTTC.

V and J are TRBV3-1 and TRBJ1-1, with D unresolved. In germline, CDR1 is LGHDT, CDR2 YNNKEL (reference sequence). Trimming pared 4 bases from V and 3 bases from J, leaving 12 bases between. This CDR3 has 14 amino acids. The CDR3 DNA reads TGTGCCAGCAGCCCAGATGGCCTGGACACTGAAGCTTTCTTT. Protein sequence: CASSPDGLDTEAFF.